Listed below are T cell receptor beta chains from one sample, sequenced in a study of shared clonotypes between healthy human individuals. Profiling relied on immunoSEQ multiplex PCR, and the TCRdb table lists in-frame clones only, not all of them. Of fewer than 700,000 clones listed, about 95% are singletons. Sequencing used naive CD8+ T cells sorted from blood. The receptors stem from a woman in her 30s in good health. Each CDR3 is given without its conserved first and last residue.

ASSYSWTENSYEQY | TRBV6-5
AISSGRTSYEQY | TRBV15
ASSQGMGPGELF | TRBV4-1
ASSVGGSYNEQF | TRBV5-4
ASSPTGGQTEAF | TRBV27
ASSQGLAGSYISYEQY | TRBV11-2
ASSFGGDYEQY | TRBV13
ASSDVGRSNGYT | TRBV25-1
ASSYGLAGGYNEQF | TRBV6-5
AWRIGVRTDTQY | TRBV30
ASTRGIGNQPQH | TRBV2
ASSSTGVGETQY | TRBV9
ASSFEAKEGNMNTEAF | TRBV12-1
ASSKDVRQGINEQF | TRBV21-1
ASSIRAGGYYEQY | TRBV19
ASRKYCVGSYEQY | TRBV23-1
ASSPIGTVGPDYGYT | TRBV27
ASSPGTEWNTEAF | TRBV5-1
ASSVGQVDSPLH | TRBV7-9
ASSYSGGEAF | TRBV6-5
ASSETSAGYEQY | TRBV14
ASSVGQGNSPLH | TRBV9
SVVGADTQY | TRBV29-1
ASSLVRTDTQY | TRBV7-3
ASSPTGGTEAF | TRBV13
ASSILGQGLSGNTIY | TRBV19
ASSLIAGHTYNEQF | TRBV5-6
ASSRGLAGGPNEQF | TRBV28
ASSVLEADTQY | TRBV9
ASSFHGNYGYT | TRBV28
ASSGAGTAYNEQF | TRBV6-1
ASSLHSRAEAF | TRBV11-3
SVVSGRDYEQY | TRBV29-1
AWSAIQERGSWNEQF | TRBV30